Presented here are 24 T cell receptor beta chains from one specimen sequenced in a study of identical twins. TCRdb reprocessed the 5' RACE reads via MiXCR and lists one record per CDR3 protein. The table lists approximately 280,000 distinct CDR3 sequences, roughly 8.6% of them singletons. These data were also filed under a second study, of yellow fever vaccine responses in identical twins.

What was sequenced was memory (CD45RO+) T cells sorted from blood. These receptors originate from a woman aged 18-35 years in good health.

This rearrangement joins TRBV9 to TRBJ2-1; 9 bases are a match to TRBD2. From germline, CDR1 is SGDLS and CDR2 YYNGEE. The trim removed 4 bases at V and 9 bases at J, leaving 14 bases unmatched. The CDR3 loop spans 16 amino acids. The CDR3 is CASSPREASGISEQFF. In DNA, the CDR3 is TGTGCCAGCAGCCCGCGAGAGGCTAGCGGGATATCTGAGCAGTTCTTC.

This clonotype was counted many times. The chain employs TRBV3-1 and TRBJ2-1, with D perhaps being TRBD1 or TRBD2 (5 bases each). V was pared by 5 bases and J by 0 bases, with 14 bases between. The germline CDR1 and CDR2 sequences are LGHDT and YNNKEL (reference sequence). The CDR3 is 16 amino acids. The CDR3 here is CASSTRGALSYNEQFF. The CDR3 DNA is TGTGCCAGCAGCACCCGGGGCGCCCTCTCCTACAATGAGCAGTTCTTC.

The V gene is TRBV11-2, the J gene TRBJ1-3, with D tentatively TRBD1 (5 bases). CDR1 SGHAT and CDR2 FQNNGV come from the germline V gene. Trimming stripped 1 base from V and 3 bases from J, with 13 bases between. The CDR3 sequence is 16 residues long. The CDR3 loop reads CASSLGLRGNGNTIYF. CDR3 DNA sequence: TGTGCCAGCAGCTTAGGGCTACGGGGGAATGGAAACACCATATATTTT.

This clonotype was seen many times. The rearrangement links TRBV10-3 to TRBJ1-4; D remains unclear. Germline V CDR1 and CDR2: ENHRY, SYGVKD. The CDR3 has 12 amino acids. The V end was cut by 4 bases, the J end by 7 bases, with 7 bases between. In DNA form, the CDR3 reads TGTGCCATCAGTGGTGCAGGTGAAAAACTGTTTTTT. Residues: CAISGAGEKLFF.

The chain couples TRBV14 to TRBJ1-2; the match to TRBD1 covers 7 bases. This CDR3 is built from 15 residues. V was pared by 5 bases and J by 3 bases, with 9 bases of the junction left unmatched. The germline CDR1 and CDR2 sequences are SGHDN and FVKESK. The CDR3 is CASSIRQGKDYGYTF. Written as DNA, the CDR3 is TGTGCCAGCAGCATAAGACAGGGAAAGGACTATGGCTACACCTTC.

This clonotype was observed many times. V and J are TRBV25-1 and TRBJ2-2; unclear D gene. The CDR3 contains 17 residues. V was clipped by 1 base and J by 6 bases, with 18 bases between them. CDR1 MGHDK and CDR2 SYGVNS come from the germline V gene. This CDR3 reads CASSESRNQAIPGELFF. CDR3 nucleotide sequence: TGTGCCAGCAGTGAATCTAGAAATCAGGCGATCCCCGGGGAGCTGTTTTTT.

The chain joins TRBV18 to TRBJ2-1, with D perhaps TRBD1 (6 bases). This CDR3 is built from 14 residues. V was clipped by 5 bases and J by 6 bases, with 14 bases between them. The germline CDR1 and CDR2 sequences are KGHSH and LQKENI. The CDR3 nucleotides read TGTGCCAGCTCAAGTAACAGGGAAATCAATGAGCAGTTCTTC. Its protein product is CASSSNREINEQFF.

This clonotype was picked up a small number of times. The chain combines TRBV29-1 with TRBJ2-6; tentative D call: TRBD1 (6 bases). Trimming removed 4 bases from V and 0 bases from J, with 13 bases in between. Germline CDR1 is SQVTM and CDR2 is ANQGSEA. The CDR3 sequence is 16 residues long. In nucleotides, the CDR3 is TGCAGCGTTGTAGGGACACCAGCCTCTGGGGCCAACGTCCTGACTTTC. Translation gives CSVVGTPASGANVLTF. Full variable domain (outside the CDR3, taken from reference TRBV29-1 and TRBJ2-6): SAVISQKPSRDICQRGTSLTIQCQVDSQVTMMFWYRQQPGQSLTLIATANQGSEATYESGFVIDKFPISRPNLTFSTLTVSNMSPEDSSIYLCSVVGTPASGANVLTFGAGSRLTVL.

This clonotype showed up just a few times. The chain employs TRBV6-1 and TRBJ2-7; a possible D gene is TRBD1 (5 bases). V shed 6 bases and J shed 2 bases, with 17 bases lying between them. The germline V gene encodes CDR1 MNHNS and CDR2 SASEGT. The CDR3 has 15 residues. The chain's CDR3 is CASRPSLTAAYEQYV. In DNA, the CDR3 is TGTGCCAGCAGGCCTTCCTTGACAGCTGCCTACGAGCAGTACGTC.

This clonotype has a handful of counts. The J gene is TRBJ1-4, the V gene TRBV7-9; 7 bases map to TRBD1. The CDR3 runs 14 residues. Germline trimming cut 5 bases from V and 7 bases from J; bases unmatched to any gene: 7. Per germline, CDR1 SEHNR and CDR2 FQNEAQ (reference sequence). The CDR3 sequence: CASSRTRGVEKLFF. CDR3 sequence (DNA): TGTGCCAGCAGCCGGACCAGGGGGGTTGAAAAACTGTTTTTT.

This clonotype appeared a few times. This chain links TRBV6-1 with TRBJ1-5, with TRBD1 matching over 9 bases. This CDR3 is built from 16 residues. With 8 bases clipped from V and 2 bases from J, the junction kept 10 bases outside the gene matches. Germline CDR1 MNHNS, CDR2 SASEGT. For the CDR3, the DNA is TGTGCCAGCCATACAGGGGGCGTTCTGGGCAATCAGCCCCAGCATTTT. Protein: CASHTGGVLGNQPQHF.

This clonotype was observed at least ten times. V is TRBV10-3 and J is TRBJ1-1; D is unresolved. This CDR3 has 13 amino acids. Germline assignment: CDR1 ENHRY and CDR2 SYGVKD. V lost 2 bases and J 7 bases, leaving 11 bases between the germline ends. The CDR3 loop reads CAISEARLGEAFF. The DNA of the CDR3 is TGTGCCATCAGTGAGGCGAGACTCGGTGAAGCTTTCTTT.

This clonotype was observed a handful of times. J is TRBJ2-1 and V is TRBV10-3; tentatively, D is TRBD2 (5 bases). The germline V and J ends were trimmed by 3 bases and 8 bases, with 14 bases remaining between them. The CDR3 consists of 14 residues. Germline V gene sequence: CDR1 ENHRY, CDR2 SYGVKD. CDR3 residues: CAISESSDLHEQFF. The CDR3 nucleotides are TGTGCCATCAGTGAATCGTCGGACTTGCATGAGCAGTTCTTC.

The chain couples TRBV6-5 to TRBJ2-7, with 7 positions matching TRBD1. V was pared by 4 bases and J by 2 bases, with 8 bases of the junction left unmatched. The CDR3 runs 15 residues. Looked up from germline, CDR1 is MNHEY and CDR2 is SVGAGI. CDR3 DNA sequence: TGTGCCAGCAGTTCCACTTCGACAGGGACCTACGAGCAGTACTTC. Amino acid sequence: CASSSTSTGTYEQYF.

J is TRBJ2-2 and V is TRBV3-1, with unresolved D. V was clipped by 4 bases and J by 4 bases, with 10 bases between them. The CDR3 totals 14 residues. CDR1 is LGHDT and CDR2 is YNNKEL in the germline V gene (reference sequence). In DNA, the CDR3 is TGTGCCAGCAGCCCCCAACTCGGCACCGGGGAGCTGTTTTTT. It codes for CASSPQLGTGELFF.

This clonotype was seen at least ten times. This sequence joins TRBV5-5 and TRBJ1-1; D is perhaps TRBD1 (5 bases). Trimming shortened V by 4 bases and J by 0 bases, and 16 bases separated the two germline ends. Germline loops: CDR1 SGHKS, CDR2 YYEKEE (reference sequence). CDR3 length equals 16 residues. The CDR3 spells CASSRGGGFLNTEAFF. CDR3 DNA sequence: TGTGCCAGCAGCCGCGGGGGGGGATTTTTGAACACTGAAGCTTTCTTT. Variable domain in full (rest from reference TRBV5-5 and TRBJ1-1): DAGVTQSPTHLIKTRGQQVTLRCSPISGHKSVSWYQQVLGQGPQFIFQYYEKEERGRGNFPDRFSARQFPNYSSELNVNALLLGDSALYLCASSRGGGFLNTEAFFGQGTRLTVV.

This clonotype showed up many times. The junction departs from the called germline gene at one end, perhaps through a read error. This chain links TRBV29-1 with TRBJ2-1; TRBD2 agrees at 12 bases. CDR1 and CDR2 from the germline V gene are SQVTM and ANQGSEA. The CDR3 extends over 11 amino acids. The CDR3 here is CSVRSTSGRIF. Here the CDR3 DNA reads TGCAGCGTCCGCTCGACTAGCGGGAGAATCTTC.

This clonotype was counted a few times. The chain couples TRBV10-3 to TRBJ1-5; D remains ambiguous. Deletions cut 0 bases from V and 6 bases from J, with 6 bases between. This CDR3 contains 13 residues. CDR1 and CDR2 (germline): ENHRY, SYGVKD. The CDR3 coding sequence is TGTGCCATCAGTGAGTCGATCCCTCAGCCCCAGCATTTT. This encodes CAISESIPQPQHF.

J is TRBJ2-5 and V is TRBV20-1, with D perhaps matching TRBD1 (7 bases). The length of the CDR3 is 15 residues. In germline, CDR1 is DFQATT, CDR2 SNEGSKA (reference sequence). The germline V and J ends were trimmed by 6 bases and 4 bases, with 21 bases remaining between them. The CDR3 DNA follows: TGCAGTGCACCCCACGGGGCAGGGGGGAGAGAGACCCAGTACTTC. Protein sequence: CSAPHGAGGRETQYF.

This clonotype has a handful of counts. The rearrangement uses TRBV5-1 and TRBJ2-3; 10 bases agree with TRBD2. Germline CDR1 is SGHRS and CDR2 is YFSETQ. There are 19 residues in the CDR3. The trim removed 0 bases at V and 0 bases at J, leaving 10 bases unmatched. CDR3: CASSLVRASGGLSTDTQYF. The DNA for the CDR3 is TGCGCCAGCAGCTTGGTTCGGGCTAGCGGGGGCCTGAGCACAGATACGCAGTATTTT.

This clonotype was detected a few times. The rearrangement joins TRBV18 to TRBJ2-7; a possible D gene is TRBD1 (6 bases). Trimming left V 2 bases short and J 1 base short, with 9 bases between. CDR1 KGHSH and CDR2 LQKENI come from the germline V gene. The CDR3 extends over 14 amino acids. CDR3 coding DNA: TGTGCCAGCTCACCAGTACAGGGTTCCTACGAGCAGTACGTC. Encoded protein: CASSPVQGSYEQYV.

In its sample, this clonotype was seen many times. The chain carries TRBV15 and TRBJ2-1; 7 bases align to TRBD1. Germline assignment: CDR1 LNHNV and CDR2 YYDKDF (reference sequence). Trimming cost V 0 bases and J 4 bases; bases outside gene matches: 6. This CDR3 region has 16 residues. CDR3 in DNA: TGTGCCACCAGCAGAGAAGCCGGGACAGCTTACAATGAGCAGTTCTTC. Protein sequence: CATSREAGTAYNEQFF.

This rearrangement joins TRBV6-4 to TRBJ2-1, with 10 bases lining up with TRBD2. This CDR3 spans 14 amino acids. V was clipped by 4 bases and J by 8 bases; unmatched bases: 5. The germline V gene encodes CDR1 MRHNA and CDR2 SNTAGT. The CDR3 protein is CASSASGGADEQFF. Written as DNA, the CDR3 is TGTGCCAGCAGTGCCAGCGGGGGGGCTGATGAGCAGTTCTTC.

This clonotype was observed many times. The chain links TRBV2 to TRBJ1-4; possible D gene TRBD1, 6 bases. The germline V gene encodes CDR1 SNHLY and CDR2 FYNNEI. The CDR3 loop spans 15 amino acids. Trimming shortened V by 2 bases and J by 3 bases, and 10 bases separated the two germline ends. The CDR3 DNA reads TGTGCCAGCAGTGAACAGGGGATTGCTAATGAAAAACTGTTTTTT. It specifies CASSEQGIANEKLFF.